This T cell receptor beta chain appears in the sequencing data of a study of T-cell reconstitution after alpha-beta-depleted transplantation in children (dated by TCRdb to about 2016). In the study overall: Using TCR repertoire profiling, the study quantitatively followed how T-cell immune reconstitution unfolded in children after TCRalphabeta/CD19-depleted allogeneic hematopoietic cell transplantation. General findings and caveats noted by the study authors: About two months after transplant, the apparently early recovery of alphabetaT-cell counts reportedly depended on just several hundred clones that had expanded rapidly and came from non-depleted graft cells. In some patients, the high TCRbeta diversity seen at day 60 was put down to recipient T cells and intrathymic progenitors that had survived conditioning. Hyperexpanded clone frequencies declined over subsequent months; after one year, T-cell counts and TCRbeta diversity were mostly attributed to newly produced T cells.

There are a few counts of this clonotype. Its recognized antigen is unknown. One base away there is no much larger clone; base qualities are not given. The library was obtained by PCR. Sequencing was performed on an Illumina HiSeq 2500. Molecular barcoding was employed in the preparation of TCR libraries, with unique molecular identifiers being used to normalize TCRbeta repertoire quantification. The raw public data were reprocessed by TCRdb itself: fastp quality trimming at Q25, MiXCR clonotype calling, in-frame beta chains only. Duplicate CDR3 protein sequences are folded into a single record with the most common DNA and genes. The sample table holds around 700,000 distinct CDR3 sequences, of which around 13% were seen once. Jointly, the top ten make up around 0.79% of the sample. The treatment or condition label on this specimen signifies: allogeneic hematopoietic cell transplantation with graft depleted of TCRalphabeta T cells and CD19 B cells. The transplant recipients were children given TCRalphabeta/CD19-depleted allogeneic hematopoietic cell grafts.

Here V drops 3 bases and J drops 4 bases, and the junction holds 6 bases not matched to any gene. From the germline V gene (reference sequence), CDR1 is DFQATT and CDR2 is SNEGSKA. The CDR3 covers 15 residues, taking in both the cysteine and the phenylalanine. Just CDR3 DNA is preserved here, 45 bases in frame from base 1. The chain couples TRBV20-1 to TRBJ2-5; 12 central bases correspond to TRBD2. This clonotype was sampled from a girl aged 2 to 9 with congenital amegakaryocytic thrombocytopenia, due to receive a stem cell transplant. Sequenced material: PBMCs, taken before TCRalphabeta/CD19-depleted stem cell transplant. For the CDR3, the sequence is CSARATSGSRETQYF. The base sequence is TGCAGTGCTAGGGCGACTAGCGGGAGTAGAGAGACCCAGTACTTC.